The text below deals with one T cell receptor beta chain. Its antigen is not identified. The data derive from a study of cytomegalovirus exposure and HLA in healthy donors. The CDR3 covers 14 residues. Trimming pared 1 base from V and 1 base from J, leaving 8 bases between. CDR1 and CDR2 from the germline V gene are SGHRS and YFSETQ. General study results and limits: Across HLA loci, a later analysis found differing TCR association rates, with DRB1 most and HLA-C fewest. It was assumed in the presence/absence analyses that sequencing depth was roughly uniform across donors.

The PCR employed 60 Vbeta primers together with 13 Jbeta primers. Here immunoSEQ multiplex PCR was the method, and the copy in TCRdb shows in-frame clones only, minus some. The sample features just over 80,000 clones, with approximately 1.1% in its top ten. This sequence originates from a woman under 40 in good health and CMV-seronegative. The sequenced sample was PBMCs. The V gene is TRBV5-1, the J gene TRBJ2-5, with no clear D. The CDR3 spells CASSLLASQETQYF. The CDR3 coding sequence is TGCGCCAGCAGCTTGCTGGCCAGCCAAGAGACCCAGTACTTC.